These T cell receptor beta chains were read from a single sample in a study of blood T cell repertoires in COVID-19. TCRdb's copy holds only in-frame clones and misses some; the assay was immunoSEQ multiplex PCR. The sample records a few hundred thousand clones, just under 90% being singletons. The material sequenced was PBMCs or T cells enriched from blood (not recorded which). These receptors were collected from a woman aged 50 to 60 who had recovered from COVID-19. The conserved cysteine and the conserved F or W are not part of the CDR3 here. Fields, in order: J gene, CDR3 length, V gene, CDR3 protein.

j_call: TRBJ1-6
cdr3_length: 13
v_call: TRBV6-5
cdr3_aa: ASSYAQAGNSPLH

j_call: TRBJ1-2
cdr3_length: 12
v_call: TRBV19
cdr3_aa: ASRGDRGNYGYT

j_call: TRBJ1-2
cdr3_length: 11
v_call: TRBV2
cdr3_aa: ASNRQVTLGYT

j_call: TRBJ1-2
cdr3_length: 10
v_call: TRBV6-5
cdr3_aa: ATTGWAYGYT

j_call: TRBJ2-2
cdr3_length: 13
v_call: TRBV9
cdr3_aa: ASNVHAAVTGELF

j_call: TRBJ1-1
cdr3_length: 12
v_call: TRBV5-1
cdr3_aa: ASSSQSRGTEAF

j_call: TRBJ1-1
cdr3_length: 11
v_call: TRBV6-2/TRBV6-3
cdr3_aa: ASSYWQPSQAF

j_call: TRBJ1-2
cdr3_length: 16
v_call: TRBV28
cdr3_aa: ASSLGRWGRNTNYGYT

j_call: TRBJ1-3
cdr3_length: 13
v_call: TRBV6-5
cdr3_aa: ASSYSPGSGNTIY

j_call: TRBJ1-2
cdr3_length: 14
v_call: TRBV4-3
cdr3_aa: ASSQDLQGLNYGYT

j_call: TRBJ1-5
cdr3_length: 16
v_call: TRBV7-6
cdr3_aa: ASSLEAGTGNSNQPQH

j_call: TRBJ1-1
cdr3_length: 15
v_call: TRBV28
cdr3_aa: ASSNTGNPPLGTEAF

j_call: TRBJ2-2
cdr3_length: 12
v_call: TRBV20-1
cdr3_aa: SASGGGSAGELF

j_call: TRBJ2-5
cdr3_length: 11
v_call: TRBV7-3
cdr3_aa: ASSSLSQETQY

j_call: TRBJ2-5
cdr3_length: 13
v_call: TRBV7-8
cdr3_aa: ASIRSPGQVETQY

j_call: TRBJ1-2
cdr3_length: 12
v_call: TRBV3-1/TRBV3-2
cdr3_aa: ASSTRDRNYGYT

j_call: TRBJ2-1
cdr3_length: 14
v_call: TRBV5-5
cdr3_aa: ASSSRTSGAHNEQF

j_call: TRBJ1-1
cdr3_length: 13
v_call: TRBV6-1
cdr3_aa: ASSDSGGRNTEAF

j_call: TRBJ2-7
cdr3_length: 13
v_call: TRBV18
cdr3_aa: ASSPLTGGSHEQY

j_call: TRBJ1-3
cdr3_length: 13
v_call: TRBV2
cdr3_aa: ASSKGALSGNTIY

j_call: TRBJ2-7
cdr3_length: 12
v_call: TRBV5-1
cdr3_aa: ASSFDRGRNEQY

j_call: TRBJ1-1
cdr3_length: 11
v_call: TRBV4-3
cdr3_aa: ASSQYMNTEAF

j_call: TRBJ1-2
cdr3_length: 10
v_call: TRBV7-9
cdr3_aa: ASSHEGNGYT

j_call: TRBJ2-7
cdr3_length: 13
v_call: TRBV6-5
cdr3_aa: ASSPQGGAKYEQY

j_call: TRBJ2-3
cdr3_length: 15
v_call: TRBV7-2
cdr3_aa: ASSLDGLAAYTDTQY

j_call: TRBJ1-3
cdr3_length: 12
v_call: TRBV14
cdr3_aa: ASSHGTPGNTIY

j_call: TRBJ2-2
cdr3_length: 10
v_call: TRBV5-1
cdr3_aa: ASRELTGELF

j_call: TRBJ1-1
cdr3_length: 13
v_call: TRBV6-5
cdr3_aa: ASSYSTGRYTEAF

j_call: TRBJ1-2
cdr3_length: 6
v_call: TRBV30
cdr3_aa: ACDGYT

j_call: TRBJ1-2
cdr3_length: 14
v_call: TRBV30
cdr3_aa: AWSGWDSSANYGYT

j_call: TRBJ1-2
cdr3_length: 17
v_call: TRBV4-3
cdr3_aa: ASSQDGLESSGGAGGYT

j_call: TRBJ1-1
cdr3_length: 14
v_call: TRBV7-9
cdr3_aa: ASSLFADRESGEAF

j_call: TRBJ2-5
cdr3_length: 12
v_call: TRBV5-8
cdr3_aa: ASRLVTVGGTQY

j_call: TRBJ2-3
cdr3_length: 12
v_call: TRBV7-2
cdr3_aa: ASRTRAGGHTQY

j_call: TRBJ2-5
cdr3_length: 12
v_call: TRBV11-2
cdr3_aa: ASRTGGEGETQY

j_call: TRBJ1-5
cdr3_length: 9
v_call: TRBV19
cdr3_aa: ASSIGGPQH

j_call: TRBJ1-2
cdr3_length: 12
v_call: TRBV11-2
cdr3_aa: ASSLGLANYGYT

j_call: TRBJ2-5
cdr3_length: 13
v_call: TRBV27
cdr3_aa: ASRPWTSGEETQY

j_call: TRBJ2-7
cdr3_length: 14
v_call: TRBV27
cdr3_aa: ASSLRSSGGTYEQY

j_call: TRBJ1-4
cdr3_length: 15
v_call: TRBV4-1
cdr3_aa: ASSLGQAFITNEKLF

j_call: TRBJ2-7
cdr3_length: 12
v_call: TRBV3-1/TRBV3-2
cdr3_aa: ASSQEWGAYEQY

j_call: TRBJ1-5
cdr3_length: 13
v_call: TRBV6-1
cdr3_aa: ASSDRHPGSQPQH

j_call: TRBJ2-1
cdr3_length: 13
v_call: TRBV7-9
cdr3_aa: ASSLAGTSYNEQF

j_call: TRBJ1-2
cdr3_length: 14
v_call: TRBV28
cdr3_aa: ASSLPRGHTPRGYT

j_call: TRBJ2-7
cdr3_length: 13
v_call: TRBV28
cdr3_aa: ASISPVESSYEQY

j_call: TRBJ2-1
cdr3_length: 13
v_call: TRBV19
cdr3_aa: ASSLGGISYNEQF

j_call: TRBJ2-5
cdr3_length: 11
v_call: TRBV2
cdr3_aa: ASLREAQKTQY

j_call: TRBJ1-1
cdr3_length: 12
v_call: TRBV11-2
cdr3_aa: ASSWGPGFPEAF

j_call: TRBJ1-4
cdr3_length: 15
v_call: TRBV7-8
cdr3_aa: ASSLDWERTSNEKLF

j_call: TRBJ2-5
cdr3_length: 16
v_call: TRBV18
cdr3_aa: ASSHWPLTGTAKETQY

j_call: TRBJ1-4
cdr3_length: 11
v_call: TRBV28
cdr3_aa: ASRTGVGEKLF

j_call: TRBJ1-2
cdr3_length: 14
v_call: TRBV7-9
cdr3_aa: ASSSPAPTANYGYT

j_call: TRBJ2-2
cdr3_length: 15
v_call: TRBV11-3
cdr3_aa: ASSLDFGFTLPGELF

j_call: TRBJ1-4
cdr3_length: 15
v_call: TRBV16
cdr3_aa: ASSQPPSGQGREKLF

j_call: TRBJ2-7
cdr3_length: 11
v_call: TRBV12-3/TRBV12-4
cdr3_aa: ASSSAGTYEQY

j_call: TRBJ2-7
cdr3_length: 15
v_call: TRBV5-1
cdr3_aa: ASSLIAGGEVSYEQY

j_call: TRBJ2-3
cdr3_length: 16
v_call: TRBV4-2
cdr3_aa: ASSQAQSSGGARDTQY

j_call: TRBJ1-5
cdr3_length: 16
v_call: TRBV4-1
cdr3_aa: ASSQDSQGNGVNQPQH

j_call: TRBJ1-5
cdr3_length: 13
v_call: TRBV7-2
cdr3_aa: ASSLRRGYDQPQH